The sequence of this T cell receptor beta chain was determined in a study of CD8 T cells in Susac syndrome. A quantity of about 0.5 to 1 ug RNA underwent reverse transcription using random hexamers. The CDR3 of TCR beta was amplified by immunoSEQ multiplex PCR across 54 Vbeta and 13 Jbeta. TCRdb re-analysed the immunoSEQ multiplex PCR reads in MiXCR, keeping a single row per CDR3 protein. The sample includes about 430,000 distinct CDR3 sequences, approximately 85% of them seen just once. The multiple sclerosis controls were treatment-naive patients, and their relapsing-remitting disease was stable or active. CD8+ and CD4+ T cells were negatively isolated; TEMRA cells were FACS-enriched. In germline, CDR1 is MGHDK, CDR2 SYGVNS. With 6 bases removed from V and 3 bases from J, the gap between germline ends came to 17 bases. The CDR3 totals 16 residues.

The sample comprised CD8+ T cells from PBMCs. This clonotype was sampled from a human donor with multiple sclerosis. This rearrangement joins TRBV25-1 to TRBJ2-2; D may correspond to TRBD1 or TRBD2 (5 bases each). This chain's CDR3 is CASRANRDGHTGELFF. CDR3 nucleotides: TGTGCCAGCAGGGCAAACCGGGACGGACACACCGGGGAGCTGTTTTTT.